The 13 T cell receptor beta chains presented below share a single source sample, sequenced in a study of monozygotic twins with inflammatory bowel disease. Using the 5' RACE reads, TCRdb records one entry per CDR3 protein without DNA. The repertoire table contains about 380,000 distinct CDR3 sequences. The sequenced sample consisted of blood. The receptors shown here come from a human donor with ulcerative colitis or Crohn's disease, or a healthy co-twin of an affected twin (not recorded which).

The chain joins TRBV11-2 to TRBJ2-3. Germline CDR1 is SGHAT and CDR2 is FQNNGV. This CDR3 is built from 16 residues. This chain's CDR3 is CASSLGVHSNTDTQYF. Using reference TRBV11-2 and TRBJ2-3 for the parts outside the CDR3, the full variable domain is EAGVAQSPRYKIIEKRQSVAFWCNPISGHATLYWYQQILGQGPKLLIQFQNNGVVDDSQLPKDRFSAERLKGVDSTLKIQPAKLEDSAVYLCASSLGVHSNTDTQYFGPGTRLTVL.

V and J are TRBV5-1 and TRBJ2-5. This CDR3 has 14 residues. Germline CDR1 reads SGHRS; CDR2 reads YFSETQ. The CDR3 sequence: CASSLAYQQETQYF.

The V gene is TRBV20-1, the J gene TRBJ1-4. Germline CDR1 reads DFQATT; CDR2 reads SNEGSKA (reference sequence). This CDR3 comprises 14 residues. The CDR3 sequence is CSARSGAGIEKLFF.

The rearrangement joins TRBV11-2 to TRBJ2-1; lacking DNA, the TRBD1 call made by TCRdb goes unchecked. Germline V gene lookup returns CDR1 SGHAT and CDR2 FQNNGV. The CDR3 totals 15 residues. The CDR3 region is CASSLFGGGDNEQFF. Supplemented by reference TRBV11-2 and TRBJ2-1, the full variable domain reads EAGVAQSPRYKIIEKRQSVAFWCNPISGHATLYWYQQILGQGPKLLIQFQNNGVVDDSQLPKDRFSAERLKGVDSTLKIQPAKLEDSAVYLCASSLFGGGDNEQFFGPGTRLTVL.

The chain combines TRBV9 with TRBJ2-1; checking the TCRdb D call of TRBD2 is not possible without DNA. CDR1 and CDR2 from the germline V gene are SGDLS and YYNGEE. The CDR3 contains 18 residues. CDR3 loop: CASSAGLAGAYTYNEQFF.

The chain couples TRBV5-5 to TRBJ1-4; absent DNA, TCRdb's TRBD1 call cannot be checked. Germline CDR1 is SGHKS and CDR2 is YYEKEE (reference sequence). The CDR3 loop spans 15 amino acids. This CDR3 reads CASSGPGVNNEKLFF.

This CDR3 reads CSVGAGLGNGYTF. V is TRBV29-1 and J is TRBJ1-2. The CDR3 loop spans 13 amino acids. Germline V gene data show CDR1 as SQVTM and CDR2 as ANQGSEA.

This chain joins TRBV18 and TRBJ2-2; TCRdb gives TRBD2 as the D gene, but with no DNA this cannot be confirmed. The V gene's germline CDR1 is KGHSH and CDR2 LQKENI. The CDR3 contains 15 residues. The CDR3 sequence is CASSPTRGDTGELFF.

The chain couples TRBV6-5 to TRBJ1-6. The CDR3 runs 12 residues. CDR1 and CDR2 from the germline V gene are MNHEY and SVGAGI. This chain's CDR3 is CASTQNNSPLHF.

The CDR3 spells CASSSRQGFDTEAFF. This chain connects TRBV12-3 or TRBV12-4 to TRBJ1-1; TCRdb's D call, TRBD1, is unchecked because there is no DNA. The CDR3 covers 15 residues.

V gene TRBV5-1 combines with J gene TRBJ2-3; TCRdb proposes TRBD1, but this gene call is untestable without DNA. The CDR3 contains 16 residues. The germline V gene has CDR1 SGHRS and CDR2 YFSETQ. CDR3 residues: CASSLFGRPGSDTQYF.

The genes are TRBV7-2 and TRBJ1-5; TCRdb proposes TRBD1, but this gene call is untestable without DNA. CDR1 and CDR2 (germline): SGHTA, FQGNSA. The CDR3 is 16 amino acids. CDR3 protein: CASSLAPGTGIQPQHF.

V gene TRBV9 combines with J gene TRBJ2-7; without DNA, the TCRdb call of TRBD1 cannot be checked. The CDR3 length is 13 residues. Per germline, CDR1 SGDLS and CDR2 YYNGEE. The CDR3 region is CASSIRDNYEQYF.